Following are 3 T cell receptor beta chains from one sample sequenced in a study of control samples from healthy donors and cancer patients. Measured with immunoSEQ multiplex PCR; TCRdb has only the in-frame clones, and not every one. Of 390,000 or so clones in the sample, over 75% were seen once. Sequenced: PBMCs. The receptor set was obtained from a man aged 40-55 years with head and neck cancer.

J is TRBJ2-1 and V is TRBV27; possible D gene TRBD2, 5 bases. The CDR3 is made up of 14 amino acids. Trimming shortened V by 0 bases and J by 12 bases, and 15 bases separated the two germline ends. In germline, CDR1 is MNHEY, CDR2 SMNVEV (reference sequence). In nucleotides, the CDR3 is TGTGCCAGCAGTTTATCCAACATGAGGGTCGGGCAGTTCTTC. Translating it yields CASSLSNMRVGQFF.

The chain joins TRBV28 to TRBJ2-5; 7 nucleotides line up with TRBD1. The germline CDR1 and CDR2 sequences are MDHEN and SYDVKM. The CDR3 runs to 15 residues. Trimming took 6 bases from V and 4 from J; bases not matched to a gene: 11. The CDR3 here is CASSFVSRTGETQYF. DNA for the CDR3: TGTGCCAGCAGCTTCGTCTCCCGGACAGGAGAGACCCAGTACTTC.

This clone has a single count. The CDR3 sequence: CASSVGDGYEQYF. CDR3 coding DNA: TGTGCCAGCAGCGTAGGTGACGGTTACGAGCAGTACTTC. V gene TRBV9 combines with J gene TRBJ2-7; D is ambiguous. V gave up 0 bases and J gave up 4 bases, with 8 bases separating them. The CDR3 contains 13 residues. Germline V gene data show CDR1 as SGDLS and CDR2 as YYNGEE.